The 26 T cell receptor beta chains given below trace back to one sample, sequenced in a study of blood T cells in healthy people across ages. A second PCR of about 7 to 12 cycles used a sample-barcoded 5' primer and a J-beta primer mix. TCRdb analysed the 5' RACE reads with MiXCR anew, one entry per CDR3 protein. The sample lists more than 650,000 distinct CDR3 sequences, 20% to 25% occurring once. The sequenced sample consisted of blood. These receptors came from a man in his 70s in good health.

This clonotype was seen more than once but under ten times. The CDR3 DNA reads TGTGCCAGCAGTTTAGTTGGCGTCAGGGCCTACGAGCAGTACTTC. This sequence encodes CASSLVGVRAYEQYF. This chain uses TRBV12-3 or TRBV12-4 with TRBJ2-5, with D perhaps matching TRBD1 (5 bases). The end of the DNA is better explained by TRBJ2-7, so the J call may be wrong. The CDR3 spans 15 residues.

The chain combines TRBV5-1 with TRBJ2-5; the match to TRBD2 covers 10 bases. Germline CDR1 reads SGHRS; CDR2 reads YFSETQ. The trim removed 0 bases at V and 10 bases at J, leaving 9 bases unmatched. This CDR3 is built from 15 residues. In DNA form, the CDR3 reads TGCGCCAGCAGCTTGGAAATCGCGACTAGCGGGCTCCAGTACTTC. This encodes CASSLEIATSGLQYF.

A few counts support this clonotype. V is TRBV7-9 and J is TRBJ2-1; 8 positions match TRBD2. The germline V gene has CDR1 SEHNR and CDR2 FQNEAQ (reference sequence). The CDR3 sequence is 15 residues long. Trimming took 4 bases from V and 6 from J; bases not matched to a gene: 8. CDR3 DNA: TGTGCCAGCAGCTACGTACTAGCGGACCTCAATGAGCAGTTCTTC. Its translation is CASSYVLADLNEQFF.

This clonotype was seen a few times. The chain employs TRBV21-1 and TRBJ2-5; the table's D call of TRBD2 was not tested on the DNA. Judging by the DNA end, TRBJ2-7 fits better; the J call may be wrong. TRBV21-1 is assigned pseudogene status. The CDR3 has 16 residues. The CDR3 reads CASSTQAGGLTYEQYV. CDR3 DNA: TGTGCCAGCAGCACCCAAGCGGGAGGGCTGACCTACGAGCAGTACGTC.

The gene calls are TRBV2 and TRBJ1-5; tentative D call: TRBD1 (5 bases). Germline CDR1 and CDR2: SNHLY and FYNNEI. The V and J ends lost 6 bases and 1 base respectively, with 7 bases between them. There are 13 residues in the CDR3. The CDR3 region has the DNA TGTGCCAGCAGATGGGGGAGCAATCAGCCCCAGCATTTT. Its translation: CASRWGSNQPQHF.

This clonotype turned up a few times. The chain joins TRBV2 to TRBJ2-1; D gene ambiguous. With 2 bases removed from V and 1 base from J, the gap between germline ends came to 18 bases. Germline V gene lookup returns CDR1 SNHLY and CDR2 FYNNEI. The CDR3 loop spans 18 amino acids. The CDR3 here is CASSERSPLVYSYNEQFF. The CDR3 DNA reads as TGTGCCAGCAGTGAAAGGTCCCCTTTGGTATATTCCTACAATGAGCAGTTCTTC.

This clonotype turned up a few times. The rearrangement joins TRBV5-5 to TRBJ2-3, with D unclear. The germline V gene has CDR1 SGHKS and CDR2 YYEKEE (reference sequence). V was cut by 0 bases and J by 4 bases, with 18 bases left in between. The CDR3 sequence is 17 residues long. This chain's CDR3 is CASSLGSIHPGADTQYF. In DNA, the CDR3 is TGTGCCAGCAGCTTGGGGTCAATTCACCCAGGAGCAGATACGCAGTATTTT.

In this sample, this clonotype turned up a few times. The genes are TRBV20-1 and TRBJ2-1, with unresolved D. Germline V gene sequence: CDR1 DFQATT, CDR2 SNEGSKA (reference sequence). The CDR3 contains 11 residues. Trimming removed 5 bases at V and 4 bases at J, with 6 bases between. In nucleotides, the CDR3 is TGCAGTGCTCCCATTTACAATGAGCAGTTCTTC. The encoded protein is CSAPIYNEQFF.

The genes are TRBV6-2 or TRBV6-3 and TRBJ2-1; D assignment may be TRBD1 or TRBD2 (5 bases each). CDR3 length equals 12 residues. The germline V gene has CDR1 MNHEY and CDR2 SVGEGT. With 8 bases removed from V and 3 bases from J, the gap between germline ends came to 8 bases. The CDR3: CASGDGYNEQFF. The CDR3 DNA reads TGTGCCAGCGGGGACGGCTACAATGAGCAGTTCTTC.

V gene TRBV3-1 combines with J gene TRBJ1-3; 7 bases align to TRBD1. Germline values: CDR1 LGHDT, CDR2 YNNKEL (reference sequence). V gave up 0 bases and J gave up 1 base; unmatched junction bases: 9. This CDR3 has 18 residues. The CDR3 sequence is CASSQDPLPTGSGNTIYF. The CDR3 region has the DNA TGTGCCAGCAGCCAAGACCCCCTCCCGACAGGGTCTGGAAACACCATATATTTT. Variable domain in full (rest from reference TRBV3-1 and TRBJ1-3): DTAVSQTPKYLVTQMGNDKSIKCEQNLGHDTMYWYKQDSKKFLKIMFSYNNKELIINETVPNRFSPKSPDKAHLNLHINSLELGDSAVYFCASSQDPLPTGSGNTIYFGEGSWLTVV.

This clonotype was seen only a few times. V usage is TRBV27 and J usage is TRBJ2-1; a weak D match, TRBD1 (6 bases). The CDR3 loop spans 16 amino acids. The V gene's germline CDR1 is MNHEY and CDR2 SMNVEV (reference sequence). V was pared by 4 bases and J by 7 bases, with 20 bases between. For the CDR3, the DNA is TGTGCCAGCAGTTATTCGAGGGGGAGAAGTCGTAATGAGCAGTTCTTC. Amino acids: CASSYSRGRSRNEQFF.

This clonotype was seen only a few times. CDR3 DNA: TGTGCCAGCAGGCCGACTAGCGGGAGAGCAGATACGCAGTATTTT. It yields the protein CASRPTSGRADTQYF. V is TRBV14 and J is TRBJ2-3; TRBD2 matches at 12 bases. Per the germline V gene, CDR1 is SGHDN and CDR2 is FVKESK. V was pared by 6 bases and J by 4 bases, with 5 bases of the junction left unmatched. The CDR3 has 15 residues.

The gene calls are TRBV20-1 and TRBJ2-7; 8 bases align to TRBD1. The germline V gene has CDR1 DFQATT and CDR2 SNEGSKA (reference sequence). CDR3 length: 17 amino acids. V shed 7 bases and J 3 bases; nucleotides not matched to a gene: 20. The CDR3 region is CSGGVWGRGRSVYEQYF. The CDR3 region has the DNA TGCAGTGGTGGCGTGTGGGGCAGGGGGCGTTCTGTCTACGAGCAGTACTTC.

This clonotype has a handful of counts. The rearrangement links TRBV7-2 to TRBJ1-4; TRBD1 might be the D (6 bases). The CDR3 length is 14 residues. V was shortened by 8 bases and J by 8 bases, with 18 bases between the two germline ends. The V gene's germline CDR1 is SGHTA and CDR2 FQGNSA. CDR3 in amino acids: CASATGLSVEKLFF. In nucleotides, the CDR3 is TGTGCCAGCGCCACAGGGCTATCGGTCGAAAAACTGTTTTTT.

The chain couples TRBV7-2 to TRBJ2-3, with D maybe TRBD1 (5 bases). Germline V gene sequence: CDR1 SGHTA, CDR2 FQGNSA. V was pared by 8 bases and J by 4 bases, with 13 bases between. The CDR3 covers 13 residues. CDR3 sequence: CASRLTGSDTQYF. The CDR3 DNA sequence: TGTGCCAGCCGCCTTACAGGTTCAGATACGCAGTATTTT.

A few counts support this clonotype. The chain has TRBV5-4 and TRBJ2-1; 13 positions agree with TRBD2. CDR3 length equals 16 residues. V trimming: 0 bases; J trimming: 6 bases; junction bases outside the gene matches: 3. CDR1 is SGHNT, CDR2 YYREEE, per germline (reference sequence). CDR3 residues: CASSLGTSGRVNEQFF. For the CDR3, the DNA is TGTGCCAGCAGCTTGGGAACTAGCGGGAGGGTCAATGAGCAGTTCTTC.

Only a few counts were recorded for this clonotype. This chain links TRBV7-2 with TRBJ2-5; D is ambiguous. Germline V CDR1 and CDR2: SGHTA, FQGNSA. CDR3 length: 13 amino acids. Between the trimmed V and J ends, which lost 2 bases and 5 bases, there was a span of 9 bases. CDR3 nucleotide sequence: TGTGCCAGCAGCTTACGGAGATTCGAGACCCAGTACTTC. Its protein is CASSLRRFETQYF.

V is TRBV6-1 and J is TRBJ2-1, with no clear D. Germline values: CDR1 MNHNS, CDR2 SASEGT. With 2 bases removed from V and 8 bases from J, the gap between germline ends came to 10 bases. The CDR3 length is 13 residues. In DNA form, the CDR3 reads TGTGCCAGCAGTGAATTTGGCGTCGATGAGCAGTTCTTC. Translation gives CASSEFGVDEQFF.

V and J are TRBV15 and TRBJ2-3, with TRBD2 matching 9 bases. This CDR3 comprises 16 residues. CDR1 and CDR2 (germline): LNHNV, YYDKDF (reference sequence). The ends lost 2 bases at V and 0 bases at J; junction bases unmatched: 3. CDR3 nucleotide sequence: TGTGCCACCAGCAGAAGACTAGCGGAAAGCACAGATACGCAGTATTTT. Its protein product is CATSRRLAESTDTQYF.

This clonotype was seen a handful of times. The CDR3 sequence: CASAAGTFYGYTF. The CDR3 DNA sequence: TGTGCCAGCGCGGCCGGGACCTTCTATGGCTACACCTTC. This chain links TRBV6-5 with TRBJ1-2; maybe TRBD1 (5 bases). The CDR3 totals 13 residues. Germline V gene sequence: CDR1 MNHEY, CDR2 SVGAGI. Trimming took off 8 bases at V and 4 bases at J, with 14 bases between the two ends.

For the CDR3, the DNA is TGCAGCGTTGAAGAGTTACGGACAGGGGGCTCCGGGGAGCTGTTTTTT. It specifies CSVEELRTGGSGELFF. This chain links TRBV29-1 with TRBJ2-2; 11 bases align to TRBD1. Looked up from germline, CDR1 is SQVTM and CDR2 is ANQGSEA. The trim removed 0 bases at V and 6 bases at J, leaving 6 bases unmatched. The CDR3 runs 16 residues.

The chain uses TRBV9 and TRBJ2-5; tentative D call: TRBD2 (5 bases). With 0 bases removed from V and 4 bases from J, the gap between germline ends came to 10 bases. The CDR3 has 14 residues. Germline assignment: CDR1 SGDLS and CDR2 YYNGEE. CDR3: CASSVDPGGETQYF. In DNA form, the CDR3 reads TGTGCCAGCAGCGTAGATCCCGGAGGAGAGACCCAGTACTTC.

This chain connects TRBV7-3 to TRBJ2-6; TRBD1 is a possible D gene (5 bases). V was trimmed by 3 bases and J by 0 bases, leaving 12 bases between them. Germline V gene sequence: CDR1 SGHTA, CDR2 FQGTGA. This CDR3 spans 17 amino acids. The chain's CDR3 is CASSFYQGYSGANVLTF. CDR3 nucleotides: TGTGCCAGCAGCTTTTACCAGGGTTACTCTGGGGCCAACGTCCTGACTTTC.

This clonotype has only a few counts. The chain employs TRBV5-1 and TRBJ2-7, with no clear D. CDR1 is SGHRS, CDR2 YFSETQ, per germline. The germline V and J ends were trimmed by 1 base and 2 bases, with 10 bases remaining between them. The CDR3 covers 14 residues. The CDR3 protein is CASSLLGGAYEQYF. The CDR3 nucleotides are TGCGCCAGCAGCTTGTTGGGCGGTGCCTACGAGCAGTACTTC.

Worth noting for this clonotype: A clone one base away is much larger, so this may be a read error. The rearrangement uses TRBV20-1 and TRBJ2-7, with 8 bases that match TRBD2. The germline V gene encodes CDR1 DFQATT and CDR2 SNEGSKA (reference sequence). This CDR3 comprises 15 residues. The DNA of the CDR3 is TGCAGTGCTAGAGCCAGCCGGGGGGGCATACACGAGCAGTCCTTC. Amino acid sequence: CSARASRGGIHEQSF.

The gene calls are TRBV12-3 or TRBV12-4 and TRBJ2-1, with TRBD2 matching 8 bases. V lost 6 bases, J lost 5 bases, and 9 bases stayed unmatched. The CDR3 has 15 residues. The CDR3 region is CASRFGGAGDNEQFF. CDR3 DNA sequence: TGTGCCAGCAGGTTCGGGGGGGCGGGGGACAATGAGCAGTTCTTC.